These T cell receptor beta chains were read from a single sample in a study of T cells in Graves' hyperthyroidism and ophthalmopathy. Using its own MiXCR run on the multiplex PCR reads, TCRdb lists one record per CDR3 protein. The sample records 160,000 or so distinct CDR3 sequences, 9.4% being singletons. The sequencing sample was made of blood. All receptors come from a woman under 30 with Graves' hyperthyroidism that later progressed to Graves' ophthalmopathy. The CDR3 runs from the conserved cysteine through the conserved F or W. A D gene is named only where the DNA matches it firmly. Clone size appears in some rows only: once, few, many, or a class for an expanded clone.

j_call | v_call | clone_size | d_call | cdr3_nt | cdr3_aa
TRBJ2-3 | TRBV9 | NA | NA | TGTGCCAGCAGCCCCCGGCTAGTCCCCGATACGCAGTATTTT | CASSPRLVPDTQYF
TRBJ2-1 | TRBV27 | many | TRBD2 | TGTGCCAGCAGTTTTAGCGGGATGTCCTACAATGAGCAGTTCTTC | CASSFSGMSYNEQFF
TRBJ1-1 | TRBV5-1 | NA | NA | TGCGCCAGCAGCTGCCTGATACAGGGATGTGGGGACACTGAAGCTTTCTTT | CASSCLIQGCGDTEAFF
TRBJ2-3 | TRBV10-3 | few | NA | TGTGCCATGTCAGGGGTTTCCTACACAGATACGCAGTATTTT | CAMSGVSYTDTQYF
TRBJ2-7 | TRBV4-1 | NA | NA | TGCGCCAGCAGCCGCGAACAGGTCGACTACGAGCAGTACTTC | CASSREQVDYEQYF
TRBJ1-1 | TRBV27 | many | NA | TGTGCCAGCAGACCGACAGATCATTTCTACATGAACACTGAAGCTTTCTTT | CASRPTDHFYMNTEAFF
TRBJ1-2 | TRBV3-1 | few | NA | TGTGCCAGCAGCTCTATCAGGTTCGATGGCTACACCTTC | CASSSIRFDGYTF
TRBJ1-2 | TRBV3-1 | few | TRBD1 | TGTGCCAGCAGCCAAACCGGGACAGGGGGTCCTTCTAACTATGGCTACACCTTC | CASSQTGTGGPSNYGYTF
TRBJ2-2 | TRBV7-9 | NA | TRBD2 | TGTGCCAGCAGCTTCCCTCGGGGAGGGTATGACACCGGGGAGCTGTTTTTT | CASSFPRGGYDTGELFF
TRBJ2-5 | TRBV5-1 | many | NA | TGCGCCAGCAGCTGTCCCTTACCGGGTCTTGAAGAGACCCAGTACTTC | CASSCPLPGLEETQYF
TRBJ1-2 | TRBV9 | few | NA | TGTGCCAGCAGCCCTAGACAGAGTTCGACTCATAACTATGGCTACACCTTC | CASSPRQSSTHNYGYTF
TRBJ2-3 | TRBV19 | few | TRBD2 | TGTGCCAGTAGTATTACCGGACTAGCGGGGAGCACAGATACGCAGTATTTT | CASSITGLAGSTDTQYF
TRBJ2-3 | TRBV7-3 | many | NA | TGTGCCAGCAGCCAGGGACCCCGCACAGATACGCAGTATTTT | CASSQGPRTDTQYF
TRBJ2-1 | TRBV11-3 | many | NA | TGTGCCAGCAGCTTAGGGACGGACTCCTACAATGAGCAGTTCTTC | CASSLGTDSYNEQFF
TRBJ2-2 | TRBV11-1 | many | TRBD2 | TGTGCCAGCAGCCCCGACAGCGGGAGGTACGGCGGGGAGCTGTTTTTT | CASSPDSGRYGGELFF
TRBJ1-4 | TRBV10-3 | NA | NA | TGTGCCATCAGTGGGGGGCCCGGTAATGAAAAACTGTTTTTT | CAISGGPGNEKLFF
TRBJ1-5 | TRBV5-5 | many | NA | TGTGCCAGCAGCTTGGCAGACCTTAATCAGCCCCAGCATTTT | CASSLADLNQPQHF
TRBJ1-4 | TRBV9 | NA | NA | TGTGCCAGCAGCGTAGATCTAGACGGCAATGAAAAACTGTTTTTT | CASSVDLDGNEKLFF
TRBJ1-1 | TRBV28 | many | NA | TGTGCCAGCAGTTCGGGAACAGACCTTCTTTGGGGGGGTGAAGCTTTCTTT | CASSSGTDLLWGGEAFF
TRBJ2-7 | TRBV27 | few | NA | TGTGCCAGCAGTCCCTATTTATCCTACGAGCAGTACTTC | CASSPYLSYEQYF
TRBJ2-7 | TRBV6-1 | NA | NA | TGTGCCAGCAGTGGGGGGGACAGCTCTTACGCGCAGTACTTC | CASSGGDSSYAQYF
TRBJ1-2 | TRBV28 | NA | NA | TGTGCCAGCAGTCCGCTGGGACGGTTGAACTATGGCTACACCTTC | CASSPLGRLNYGYTF
TRBJ1-1 | TRBV2 | many | NA | TGTGCCAGCAGCCGGCAGCTTGGCAACACTGAAGCTTTCTTT | CASSRQLGNTEAFF
TRBJ1-1 | TRBV27 | many | NA | TGTGCCAGCAGTTTAAATTGGATGAACACTGAAGCTTTCTTT | CASSLNWMNTEAFF
TRBJ2-1 | TRBV20-1 | many | TRBD1 | TGCAGTGCTAGTAACGACAGGGGAAATGAGCAGTTCTTC | CSASNDRGNEQFF
TRBJ2-4 | TRBV27 | few | NA | TGTGCCAGCGGTTTATCCTTTGCGGACAGCGACATTCAGTACTTC | CASGLSFADSDIQYF
TRBJ2-2 | TRBV10-1 | NA | TRBD1 | TGCGCCAGCAGTGAGCCTAGACAGGGGGCTGGCACCGGGGAGCTGTTTTTT | CASSEPRQGAGTGELFF
TRBJ2-3 | TRBV15 | many | TRBD1 | TGTGCCACCAGCAGAAGGACAGGGAGGGATACGCAGTATTTT | CATSRRTGRDTQYF
TRBJ2-7 | TRBV5-5 | many | TRBD1 | TGTGCCAGCAGCCTACATGCAGGGGGCGGGCAGTACTTC | CASSLHAGGGQYF
TRBJ1-1 | TRBV6-2/TRBV6-3 | many | NA | TGTGCCAGCAGTTCATGGGCCTCTGGAACTGAAGCTTTCTTT | CASSSWASGTEAFF
TRBJ2-3 | TRBV28 | many | TRBD2 | TGTGCCAGCAGTTTTCTAGCGGGACGCACAGATACGCAGTATTTT | CASSFLAGRTDTQYF
TRBJ2-7 | TRBV20-1 | many | TRBD1 | TGCAGTGCTGAGGGACAGAGTAAGTTTTCCTACGAGCAGTACTTC | CSAEGQSKFSYEQYF
TRBJ2-5 | TRBV20-1 | many | NA | TGCAGCGCCCCCCTGGGTGGGGGCCGCGAGACCCAGTACTTC | CSAPLGGGRETQYF
TRBJ2-3 | TRBV6-1 | NA | NA | TGTGCCAGCGGGGTATCCACAGATACGCAGTATTTT | CASGVSTDTQYF
TRBJ1-2 | TRBV24-1 | many | NA | TGTGCCACCGCCCCGGGACAATCTTCTAACTATGGCTACACCTTC | CATAPGQSSNYGYTF
TRBJ2-7 | TRBV10-3 | many | NA | TGTGCCATCAGTGAGTCGAGGGCGGCAGGGAGCTACGAGCAGTACTTC | CAISESRAAGSYEQYF
TRBJ1-2 | TRBV2 | many | NA | TGTGCCAGCAGTGAAGTCGGCGCAGCACAAAACTATGGCTACACCTTC | CASSEVGAAQNYGYTF
TRBJ2-3 | TRBV6-5 | many | NA | TGTGCCAGCAGTTACTCGGGGGCGGGGAGTGGATTCACAGATACGCAGTATTTT | CASSYSGAGSGFTDTQYF
TRBJ1-4 | TRBV12-3/TRBV12-4 | many | NA | TGTGCCAGCAGTTTAGGAGCAATGGGGGGAACTAATGAAAAACTGTTTTTT | CASSLGAMGGTNEKLFF
TRBJ1-1 | TRBV28 | many | NA | TGTGCCAGCAGAAAGTCGGGGGCGGACACTGAAGCTTTCTTT | CASRKSGADTEAFF
TRBJ2-2 | TRBV11-3 | many | NA | TGTGCCAGCAGCTTAGAAGGGAGGGGGCGCAACAGGCCCGCTGGGGAGCTGTTTTTT | CASSLEGRGRNRPAGELFF
TRBJ2-7 | TRBV30 | NA | TRBD1 | TGTGCCTGGAGTGTAGGGACAGGGAGTTACGAGCAGTACTTC | CAWSVGTGSYEQYF
TRBJ2-5 | TRBV7-6 | many | NA | TGTGCCAGCAGCTTATTGGGGCAAGAGACCCAGTACTTC | CASSLLGQETQYF
TRBJ1-1 | TRBV12-3/TRBV12-4 | once | NA | TGTGCCAGCAGCCCCCTACTCGGGGGGAAGAAGGATGAAGCTTTCTTT | CASSPLLGGKKDEAFF
TRBJ2-3 | TRBV24-1 | many | NA | TGTGCCACCAGTGTCCCTCCAGGTGGCGGAGCGAGCACAGATACGCAGTATTTT | CATSVPPGGGASTDTQYF
TRBJ1-6 | TRBV20-1 | many | TRBD1 | TGCAGTGCTAGACGCAGGGGGCTAAATTCACCCCTCCACTTT | CSARRRGLNSPLHF
TRBJ1-6 | TRBV28 | many | NA | TGTGCCAGCAGTTTTAGCTATAATTCACCCCTCCACTTT | CASSFSYNSPLHF
TRBJ2-7 | TRBV7-8 | many | TRBD2 | TGTGCCAGCAGCTTAATGCGACTAGCGGGGAGCGAGCAGTACTTC | CASSLMRLAGSEQYF
TRBJ2-5 | TRBV7-9 | many | NA | TGTGCCAGCAGGGTTAGCGACCAAGAAGAGACCCAGTACTTC | CASRVSDQEETQYF
TRBJ1-6 | TRBV12-3/TRBV12-4 | many | NA | TGTGCCAGCAGTTTCTCAGGGAATAATTCACCCCTCCACTTT | CASSFSGNNSPLHF
TRBJ1-1 | TRBV9 | many | NA | TGTGCCAGCAGCGTAGCGGGCCAACCCCCCGGTAACACTGAAGCTTTCTTT | CASSVAGQPPGNTEAFF
TRBJ2-1 | TRBV9 | many | NA | TGTGCCAGCAGCCCCCGGGACTACAATGAGCAGTTCTTC | CASSPRDYNEQFF
TRBJ2-2 | TRBV28 | many | TRBD2 | TGTGCCAGCAGTTTACTGCGGGGGGCTGGGACCGGGGAGCTGTTTTTT | CASSLLRGAGTGELFF
TRBJ2-7 | TRBV6-1 | many | TRBD1 | TGTGCCACCATGCAGGGGGCTCTCGGCGAGCAGTACTTC | CATMQGALGEQYF
TRBJ1-2 | TRBV5-1 | many | NA | TGCGCCAGCAGCTTGGGACAAACTTATGCTGGCTACACCTTC | CASSLGQTYAGYTF
TRBJ2-7 | TRBV13 | many | TRBD1 | TGTGCCAGCAGCTCCATGGACAGGACCTACGAGCAGTACTTC | CASSSMDRTYEQYF
TRBJ1-1 | TRBV29-1 | many | NA | TGCAGCGTTGAATTTGGCCAGGAAGGTGAAGCTTTCTTT | CSVEFGQEGEAFF
TRBJ2-7 | TRBV6-5 | few | NA | TGTGCCAGCAGTTACTCACTCCCAGGTACCTACGAGCAGTACTTC | CASSYSLPGTYEQYF
TRBJ1-3 | TRBV7-9 | NA | TRBD1 | TGTGCCAGCACCCGCAGGGGGGGGCTTTTATTCTCTGGAAACACCATATATTTT | CASTRRGGLLFSGNTIYF